This is a list of T cell receptor beta chains from one sample in a study of blood T cell repertoires in COVID-19. Repertoires were generated with immunoSEQ multiplex PCR, while TCRdb's copy carries only in-frame clones and drops some. Seen here are fewer than 200,000 clones, about 85% observed once, and the top ten hold around 5.1%. The sequenced sample was PBMCs or T cells enriched from blood (not recorded which). The receptors come from a woman in her thirties or forties with acute COVID-19. CDR3s include the opening cysteine and the closing phenylalanine or tryptophan.

>TRBJ1-1|TRBV5-8
CASRLTGGNTEAFF
>TRBJ1-2|TRBV9
CASSIHRVPNYGYTF
>TRBJ1-1|TRBV7-7
CASSTTGSPNTEAFF
>TRBJ2-3|TRBV7-2
CASSLAGTGVNTQYF
>TRBJ2-3|TRBV9
CASSGTGDTQYF
>TRBJ1-4|TRBV27
CASGSPGANEKLFF
>TRBJ1-2|TRBV28
CASSTTRNVGYTF
>TRBJ2-3|TRBV19
CASKRGASGSSTDTQYF
>TRBJ1-1|TRBV18
CASAGVMNTEAFF
>TRBJ1-2|TRBV2
CASSRQDRVVGYTF
>TRBJ2-7|TRBV2
CAELGGRVYEQYF
>TRBJ2-5|TRBV2
CASSWGAGGLGETQYF
>TRBJ1-2|TRBV2
CASSPLGLPGYTF
>TRBJ1-6|TRBV6-6
CASSPGRAGGWNSPLHF
>TRBJ2-1|TRBV5-5
CASRPSGNNEQFF
>TRBJ1-1|TRBV21-1
CASSKAFGWRGRLALGTEAFF
>TRBJ2-1|TRBV6-4
CASSPMGGLSNEQFF
>TRBJ1-2|TRBV18
CASSPSFGQGDGYTF
>TRBJ1-2|TRBV5-1
CASSLGQGANYGYTF
>TRBJ1-4|TRBV3-1/TRBV3-2
CASSLNPRGEKLFF
>TRBJ2-5|TRBV6-6
CASDMSGQSSETQYF
>TRBJ2-7|TRBV9
CASSTLPGQLYEQYF
>TRBJ1-3|TRBV7-6
CASSNRGSGNTIYF
>TRBJ2-7|TRBV7-8
CASSSYRGLLDTYF
>TRBJ2-3|TRBV3-1/TRBV3-2
CASSPRGMWATDTQYF
>TRBJ2-3|TRBV18
CASSRTGSGTDTQYF
>TRBJ1-6|TRBV6-5
CASSLRRTVSPLHF
>TRBJ1-2|TRBV6-5
CASSDRGMTGYTF
>TRBJ2-5|TRBV4-1
CASSQWSSGEETQYF
>TRBJ2-3|TRBV19
CASSGGQGARDTQYF
>TRBJ1-2|TRBV6-5
CASKTGGEGYTF
>TRBJ2-1|TRBV7-2
CASSLTPSSYNEQFF
>TRBJ2-5|TRBV5-8
CASGRGFDQETQYF
>TRBJ1-2|TRBV4-1
CASSHGQTNYGYTF
>TRBJ2-2|TRBV5-1
CASSSLAGPTGELFF
>TRBJ2-3|TRBV11-2
CASSPGGSWATDTQYF